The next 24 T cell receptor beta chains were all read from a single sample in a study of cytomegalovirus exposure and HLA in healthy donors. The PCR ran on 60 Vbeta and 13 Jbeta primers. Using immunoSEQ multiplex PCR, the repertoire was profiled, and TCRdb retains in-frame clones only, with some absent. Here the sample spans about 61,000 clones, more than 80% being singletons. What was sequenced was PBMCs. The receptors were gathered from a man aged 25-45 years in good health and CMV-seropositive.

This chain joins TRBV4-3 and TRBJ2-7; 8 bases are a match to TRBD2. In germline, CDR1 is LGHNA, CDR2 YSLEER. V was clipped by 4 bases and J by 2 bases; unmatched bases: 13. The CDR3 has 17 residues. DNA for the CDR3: TGCGCCAGCAGCCGAGGCCCGGGGGGGGCGGGGACCTACGAGCAGTACTTC. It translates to CASSRGPGGAGTYEQYF.

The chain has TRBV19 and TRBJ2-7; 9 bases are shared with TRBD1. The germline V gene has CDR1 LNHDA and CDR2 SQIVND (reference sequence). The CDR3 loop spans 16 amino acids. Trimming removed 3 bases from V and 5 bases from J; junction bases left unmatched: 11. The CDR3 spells CASSILHRGRVDEQYF. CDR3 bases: TGTGCCAGTAGTATCCTACACAGGGGGCGGGTAGACGAGCAGTACTTC.

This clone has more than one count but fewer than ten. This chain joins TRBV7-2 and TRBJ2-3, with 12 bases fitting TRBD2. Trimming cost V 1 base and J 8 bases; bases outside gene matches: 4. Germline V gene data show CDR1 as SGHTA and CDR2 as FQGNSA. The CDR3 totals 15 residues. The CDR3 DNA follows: TGTGCCAGCAGCTTAGATCTAGCGGGAGGGGGTACGCAGTATTTT. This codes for CASSLDLAGGGTQYF.

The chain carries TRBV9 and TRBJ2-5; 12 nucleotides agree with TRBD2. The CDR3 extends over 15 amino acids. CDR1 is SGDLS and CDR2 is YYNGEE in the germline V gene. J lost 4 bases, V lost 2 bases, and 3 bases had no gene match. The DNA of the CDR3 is TGTGCCAGCAGCGTCGCTAGCGGGAGGGGAGAGACCCAGTACTTC. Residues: CASSVASGRGETQYF.

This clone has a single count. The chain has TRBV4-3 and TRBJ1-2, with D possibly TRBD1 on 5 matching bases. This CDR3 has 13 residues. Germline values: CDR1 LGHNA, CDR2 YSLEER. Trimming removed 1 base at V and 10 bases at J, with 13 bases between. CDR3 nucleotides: TGCGCCAGCAGCCAAGGGGGGGAGGGCTACTACACCTTC. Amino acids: CASSQGGEGYYTF.

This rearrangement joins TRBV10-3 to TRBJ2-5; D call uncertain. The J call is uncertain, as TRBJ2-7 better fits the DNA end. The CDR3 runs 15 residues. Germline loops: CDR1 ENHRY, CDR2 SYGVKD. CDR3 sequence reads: CAISEGRTRSYEQYF. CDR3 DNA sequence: TGTGCCATCAGTGAGGGGCGAACTCGCTCCTACGAGCAGTACTTC.

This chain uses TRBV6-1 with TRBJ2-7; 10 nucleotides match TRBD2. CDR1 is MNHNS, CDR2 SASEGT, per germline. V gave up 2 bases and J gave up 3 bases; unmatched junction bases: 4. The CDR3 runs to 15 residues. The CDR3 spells CASSEPRTSGYEQYF. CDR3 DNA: TGTGCCAGCAGTGAACCCCGGACTAGCGGCTACGAGCAGTACTTC.

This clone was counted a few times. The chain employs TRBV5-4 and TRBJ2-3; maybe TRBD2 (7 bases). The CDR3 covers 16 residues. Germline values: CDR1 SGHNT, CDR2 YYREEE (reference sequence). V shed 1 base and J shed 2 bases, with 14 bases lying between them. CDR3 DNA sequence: TGTGCCAGCAGCTTGTTAGGGGGGGGACCCACAGATACGCAGTATTTT. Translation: CASSLLGGGPTDTQYF.

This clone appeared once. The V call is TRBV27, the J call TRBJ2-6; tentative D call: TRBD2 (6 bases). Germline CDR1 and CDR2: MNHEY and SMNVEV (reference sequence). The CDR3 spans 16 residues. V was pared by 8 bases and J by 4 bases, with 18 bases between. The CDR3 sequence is CASAPWRGSGANVLTF. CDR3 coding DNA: TGTGCCAGCGCACCCTGGAGGGGCTCCGGGGCCAACGTCCTGACTTTC.

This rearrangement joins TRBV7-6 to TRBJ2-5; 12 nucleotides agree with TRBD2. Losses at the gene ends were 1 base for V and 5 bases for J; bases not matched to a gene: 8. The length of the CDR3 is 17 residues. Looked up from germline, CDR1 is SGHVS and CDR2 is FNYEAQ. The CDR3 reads CASSLGLAGATGETQYF. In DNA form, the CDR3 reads TGTGCCAGCAGCTTAGGACTAGCGGGAGCTACCGGGGAGACCCAGTACTTC.

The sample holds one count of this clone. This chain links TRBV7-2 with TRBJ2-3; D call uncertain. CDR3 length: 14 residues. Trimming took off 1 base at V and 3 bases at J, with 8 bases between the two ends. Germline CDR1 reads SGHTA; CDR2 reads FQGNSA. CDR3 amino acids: CASSLEWATDTQYF. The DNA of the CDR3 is TGTGCCAGCAGCTTAGAATGGGCGACAGATACGCAGTATTTT.

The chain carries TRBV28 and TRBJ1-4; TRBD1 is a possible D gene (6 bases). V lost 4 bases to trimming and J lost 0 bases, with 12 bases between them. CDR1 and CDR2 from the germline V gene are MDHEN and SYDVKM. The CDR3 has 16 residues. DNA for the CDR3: TGTGCCAGCAGTTCGGACAGCGACACAACTAATGAAAAACTGTTTTTT. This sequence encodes CASSSDSDTTNEKLFF.

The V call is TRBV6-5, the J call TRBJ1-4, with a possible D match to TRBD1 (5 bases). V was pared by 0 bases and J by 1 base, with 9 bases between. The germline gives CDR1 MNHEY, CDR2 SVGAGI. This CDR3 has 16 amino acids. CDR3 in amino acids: CASSYSRTITNEKLFF. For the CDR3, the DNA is TGTGCCAGCAGTTACTCCCGGACAATAACTAATGAAAAACTGTTTTTT.

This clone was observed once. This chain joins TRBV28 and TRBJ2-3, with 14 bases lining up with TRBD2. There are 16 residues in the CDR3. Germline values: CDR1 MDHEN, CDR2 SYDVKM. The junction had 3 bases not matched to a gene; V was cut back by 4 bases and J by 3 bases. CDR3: CASSSGLAGETDTQYF. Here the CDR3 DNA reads TGTGCCAGCAGTTCGGGACTAGCGGGAGAAACAGATACGCAGTATTTT.

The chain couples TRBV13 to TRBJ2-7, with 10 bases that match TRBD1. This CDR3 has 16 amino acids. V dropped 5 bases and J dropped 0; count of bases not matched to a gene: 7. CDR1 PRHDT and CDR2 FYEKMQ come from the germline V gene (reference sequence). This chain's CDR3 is CASSMRDRGRSYEQYF. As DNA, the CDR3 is TGTGCCAGCAGCATGCGGGACAGGGGACGCTCCTACGAGCAGTACTTC.

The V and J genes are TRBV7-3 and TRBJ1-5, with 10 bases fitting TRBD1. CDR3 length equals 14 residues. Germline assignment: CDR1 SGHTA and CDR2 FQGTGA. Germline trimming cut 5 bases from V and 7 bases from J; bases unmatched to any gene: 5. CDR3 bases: TGTGCCAGCAGCCCGACAGGGGGCGACCAGCCCCAGCATTTT. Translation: CASSPTGGDQPQHF.

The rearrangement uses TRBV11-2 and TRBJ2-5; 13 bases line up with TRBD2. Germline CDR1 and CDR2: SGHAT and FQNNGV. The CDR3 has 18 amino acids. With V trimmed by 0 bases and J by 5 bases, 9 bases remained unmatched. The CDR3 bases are TGTGCCAGCAGCTTAGAGTTGACTAGCGGGAGGCCGGGGGAGACCCAGTACTTC. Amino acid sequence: CASSLELTSGRPGETQYF.

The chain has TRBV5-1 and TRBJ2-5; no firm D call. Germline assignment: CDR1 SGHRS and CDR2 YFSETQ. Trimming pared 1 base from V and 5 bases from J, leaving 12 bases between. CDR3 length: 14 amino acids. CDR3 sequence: CASSLPESLETQYF. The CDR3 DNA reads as TGCGCCAGCAGCTTGCCCGAAAGCCTTGAGACCCAGTACTTC.

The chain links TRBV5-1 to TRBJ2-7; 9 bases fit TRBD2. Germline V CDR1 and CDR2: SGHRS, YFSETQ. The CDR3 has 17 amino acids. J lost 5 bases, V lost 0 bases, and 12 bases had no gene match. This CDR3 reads CASSLAASGTFRDEQYF. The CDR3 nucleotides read TGCGCCAGCAGCTTGGCGGCTAGCGGGACCTTCCGTGACGAGCAGTACTTC. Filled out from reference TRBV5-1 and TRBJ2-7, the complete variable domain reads KAGVTQTPRYLIKTRGQQVTLSCSPISGHRSVSWYQQTPGQGLQFLFEYFSETQRNKGNFPGRFSGRQFSNSRSEMNVSTLELGDSALYLCASSLAASGTFRDEQYFGPGTRLTVT.

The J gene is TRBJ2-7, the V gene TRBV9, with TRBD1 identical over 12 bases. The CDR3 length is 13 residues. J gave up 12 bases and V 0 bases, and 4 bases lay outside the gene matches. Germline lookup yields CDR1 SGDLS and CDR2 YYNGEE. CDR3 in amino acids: CASSVEGQGARYF. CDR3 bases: TGTGCCAGCAGCGTAGAGGGACAGGGGGCGCGGTACTTC.

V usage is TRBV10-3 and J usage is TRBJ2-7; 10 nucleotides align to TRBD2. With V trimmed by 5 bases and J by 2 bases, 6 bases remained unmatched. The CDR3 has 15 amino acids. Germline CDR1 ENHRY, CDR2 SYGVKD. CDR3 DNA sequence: TGTGCCATCAGTCTAGGACTAGCGGCCCCCTACGAGCAGTACTTC. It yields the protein CAISLGLAAPYEQYF.

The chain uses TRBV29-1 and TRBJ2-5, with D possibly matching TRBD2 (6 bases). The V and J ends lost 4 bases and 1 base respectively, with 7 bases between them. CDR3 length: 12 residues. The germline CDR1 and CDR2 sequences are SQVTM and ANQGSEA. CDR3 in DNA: TGCAGCGTTGGGGACTTCCAAGAGACCCAGTACTTC. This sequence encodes CSVGDFQETQYF.

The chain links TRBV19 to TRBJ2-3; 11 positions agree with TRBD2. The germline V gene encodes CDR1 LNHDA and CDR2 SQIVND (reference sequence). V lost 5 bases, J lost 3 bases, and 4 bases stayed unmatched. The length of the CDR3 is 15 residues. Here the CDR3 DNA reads TGTGCCAGTAGTGAAGCTAGCGGGAGGACAGATACGCAGTATTTT. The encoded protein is CASSEASGRTDTQYF.

This CDR3 is CASRPGVSSGANVLTF. In DNA, the CDR3 is TGTGCCAGCAGACCCGGGGTTAGCTCTGGGGCCAACGTCCTGACTTTC. This chain joins TRBV7-3 and TRBJ2-6; a weak D match, TRBD2 (5 bases). This CDR3 is built from 16 residues. The germline V and J ends were trimmed by 6 bases and 0 bases, with 12 bases remaining between them. Germline loops: CDR1 SGHTA, CDR2 FQGTGA.